This TCR beta chain was documented in a study of spatial heterogeneity in lung cancer (dated by TCRdb to between 2019 and 2020). The study in broad terms: Beta-chain transcripts were consistently detected in greater numbers than alpha-chain transcripts, which likely reflects a higher abundance of beta-chain transcripts. At surgery, both alpha and beta chains were TCR-sequenced in around 240 tumor regions, about 64 matched nontumor lung samples and just over 55 PBMC samples. Nonsynonymous mutation counts, determined by whole-exome sequencing of tumor tissue, were related to features of the TCR repertoire. In the raw uncorrected reads, each unique combination of TCR and UMI appeared on average more than ten times. A strong correlation was found between TCR transcript counts in tumor regions and a T cell transcriptional module score from matched bulk RNA-seq. The study quantitatively compared TCR alpha and beta repertoires across multiple tumor regions, matched nontumor lung and blood in non-small cell lung cancer.

Explained via the paper, the time point label denotes: sample taken at primary tumor resection. The donors were some 72 patients from the lung TRACERx cohort who had early-stage, untreated non-small cell lung cancer. For TCR sequencing, whole RNA was extracted from tumor and nontumor lung tissue, or from cryopreserved PBMC samples, and no cell sorting was done. Only patients for whom sufficient RNA was available from at least two tumor regions were selected for TCR sequencing. Before being selected, tumor and adjacent nontumor lung specimens were reviewed by a lung pathologist. The V end loses 3 bases and the J end loses 4 bases, and a stretch of 8 bases separates them. The CDR3 has 13 amino acids, counting the end cysteine and phenylalanine. Left in the record is the CDR3 DNA by itself, 39 bases read in frame from the first base. Reading the germline V gene gives CDR1 SGHTA and CDR2 FQGTGA. Libraries were constructed by 5' RACE. The reads were generated on a NextSeq 500. The TCR library protocol attached a unique molecular identifier to each TCR cDNA molecule to allow correction of PCR and sequencing errors. The original pipeline was this. Decombinator tools were used for TCR identification, UMI-based error correction and CDR3 extraction. Expanded TCRs were defined as those above a frequency of 2 per 1,000, corresponding to the top 1% of the tumor frequency distribution. Expanded tumor TCRs were classed as regional if statistically deemed absent (corrected P<0.05) from at least one tumor region, otherwise ubiquitous. Renyi diversity was calculated using the R vegan package after each repertoire was subsampled 100 times to 5,000 TCRs. CDR3 similarity networks were built from amino acid triplet string-kernel similarity, with CDR3s being connected when pairwise similarity was above 0.82. TCRdb took the public reads, trimmed them with fastp at Q25, ran MiXCR for clone calling and kept in-frame beta chains. Every entry covers one CDR3 protein and lists the most common genes and DNA from its rows. Here the V and J calls rest on TCRdb's processing, not on the authors' analysis. The table for this sample lists more than 7,500 distinct CDR3 sequences; 8% to 9.5% of them were counted only once. The leading ten clones occupy 9.5% to 15% of the sample.

The paper's findings and limits, for the study overall: The count of ubiquitous expanded TCRs correlated with the count of ubiquitous nonsynonymous mutations, and the count of regional expanded TCRs correlated with the count of regional nonsynonymous mutations. The number of expanded intratumoral alpha and beta TCRs correlated with the tumor nonsynonymous mutation count. Estimated TCR-seq coverage of tumor T cells was only about 7.4% for alpha chains and about 14% for beta chains. Additional single-cell paired TCR alpha and beta sequencing was considered necessary to confirm, at a functional level, the hypothesis that regional TCRs recognize regional mutations.

This clonotype was recorded a few times. It has no known antigen specificity. Base qualities were left out, and no much larger clone turns up one base away. The rearranged chain carries TRBV7-3 and TRBJ2-3; a tentative D match to TRBD1 spans 6 bases. The sequenced sample was lung tumor tissue, obtained at surgery. The origin of this receptor is a female donor with early-stage non-small cell lung cancer. The CDR3 protein: CASSFGQPDTQYF. The nucleotide sequence is TGTGCCAGCAGCTTCGGACAGCCAGATACGCAGTATTTT.